This entry lists 27 T cell receptor beta chains sequenced from one sample in a study of blood T cell repertoires in COVID-19. The protocol was immunoSEQ multiplex PCR, while the TCRdb copy is restricted to in-frame clones and leaves out a portion. The sample contains 35,000 to 45,000 clones, around nine tenths of which appear only once. Sequenced: peripheral blood. The receptors stem from a man in his forties or fifties with COVID-19, enrolled during active disease.

V and J are TRBV5-4 and TRBJ2-7, with TRBD2 matching 12 bases. Germline V gives CDR1 SGHNT, CDR2 YYREEE (reference sequence). This CDR3 spans 15 amino acids. The J segment lost 6 bases and the V segment lost 4 bases, leaving 8 bases of the junction unmatched. This chain's CDR3 is CASSRRLAGVGEQYF. In nucleotides, the CDR3 is TGTGCCAGCAGCCGCCGACTAGCGGGAGTAGGCGAGCAGTACTTC. The complete variable domain, with remaining parts taken from reference TRBV5-4 and TRBJ2-7, reads ETGVTQSPTHLIKTRGQQVTLRCSSQSGHNTVSWYQQALGQGPQFIFQYYREEENGRGNFPPRFSGLQFPNYSSELNVNALELDDSALYLCASSRRLAGVGEQYFGPGTRLTVT.

The chain couples TRBV10-3 to TRBJ2-4; the D is unclear. The CDR3 has 14 residues. The V and J ends lost 2 bases and 9 bases respectively, with 14 bases between them. The germline V gene has CDR1 ENHRY and CDR2 SYGVKD. This chain's CDR3 is CAISEGAGVGIQYF. In DNA, the CDR3 is TGTGCCATCAGTGAGGGTGCCGGAGTGGGCATTCAGTACTTC.

The V and J genes are TRBV5-1 and TRBJ2-5; 8 bases match TRBD1. CDR1 and CDR2 (germline): SGHRS, YFSETQ. The CDR3 loop spans 13 amino acids. Trimming removed 5 bases from V and 3 bases from J; junction bases left unmatched: 3. The CDR3 loop reads CASSPGGEETQYF. For the CDR3, the DNA is TGCGCCAGCAGTCCAGGGGGCGAAGAGACCCAGTACTTC.

The rearrangement joins TRBV9 to TRBJ1-2; D is uncertain. The CDR3 has 15 residues. Germline V gene lookup returns CDR1 SGDLS and CDR2 YYNGEE. V was shortened by 0 bases and J by 3 bases, with 12 bases between the two germline ends. The CDR3 reads CASSVGLGAHYGYTF. The CDR3 DNA sequence: TGTGCCAGCAGCGTAGGCCTGGGAGCCCACTATGGCTACACCTTC.

This clone was seen only a few times. J is TRBJ2-2 and V is TRBV5-4; the match to TRBD2 covers 13 bases. Germline V lookup: CDR1 SGHNT, CDR2 YYREEE (reference sequence). The CDR3 covers 18 residues. V lost 6 bases, J lost 6 bases, and 14 bases stayed unmatched. DNA for the CDR3: TGTGCCAGCACCATGACTAGCGGGAGGCTCACTCTTCCCGGGGAGCTGTTTTTT. Amino acid sequence: CASTMTSGRLTLPGELFF.

The genes are TRBV7-9 and TRBJ1-1, with unresolved D. Trimming shortened V by 9 bases and J by 5 bases, and 31 bases separated the two germline ends. This CDR3 region has 18 residues. CDR1 is SEHNR and CDR2 is FQNEAQ in the germline V gene (reference sequence). CDR3 DNA sequence: TGTGCCAGTCGGTTTGCCCCTCGCCTCGCGAGGGCAAGGACTGAAGCTTTCTTT. It specifies CASRFAPRLARARTEAFF.

The chain combines TRBV5-1 with TRBJ1-1; a possible D gene is TRBD1 (5 bases). The ends were cut back, 4 bases at V and 3 bases at J, with 16 bases in the middle. The germline CDR1 and CDR2 sequences are SGHRS and YFSETQ. The CDR3 has 15 amino acids. The CDR3 DNA reads TGCGCCAGCAGCCTATCCGTTGGGGGGGACACTGAAGCTTTCTTT. Protein: CASSLSVGGDTEAFF.

The count of this clone is one. The V call is TRBV6-5, the J call TRBJ1-2; the match to TRBD1 covers 7 bases. The CDR3 is made up of 12 amino acids. Germline CDR1 is MNHEY and CDR2 is SVGAGI. V lost 4 bases to trimming and J lost 7 bases; unmatched junction nucleotides: 3. The CDR3 sequence is CASSLTGVGYTF. The DNA of the CDR3 is TGTGCCAGCAGTTTAACAGGGGTTGGCTACACCTTC.

J is TRBJ1-1 and V is TRBV4-3; 10 nucleotides align to TRBD1. There are 17 residues in the CDR3. Trimming took 0 bases from V and 5 from J; bases not matched to a gene: 9. Germline assignment: CDR1 LGHNA and CDR2 YSLEER. CDR3 coding DNA: TGCGCCAGCAGCCAAGAGGGCCTGGGACAGGGGAAGACTGAAGCTTTCTTT. Translated: CASSQEGLGQGKTEAFF.

Note on this clone: The sample carries other DNA sequences with the same CDR3. The CDR3 sequence: CASRDRANTGELFF. CDR3 bases: TGTGCCAGTAGGGACAGAGCTAACACCGGGGAGCTGTTTTTT. V is TRBV19 and J is TRBJ2-2, with D perhaps TRBD1 (6 bases). The length of the CDR3 is 14 residues. Per germline, CDR1 LNHDA and CDR2 SQIVND (reference sequence). The ends were cut back, 6 bases at V and 2 bases at J, with 10 bases in the middle.

The V gene is TRBV28, the J gene TRBJ2-6; TRBD2 aligns across 11 bases. Germline assignment: CDR1 MDHEN and CDR2 SYDVKM. The V and J ends lost 4 bases and 0 bases, in that order; junction bases with no gene match: 5. This CDR3 spans 18 amino acids. The CDR3 sequence: CASSSLAGVYSGANVLTF. The CDR3 bases are TGTGCCAGCAGTTCACTAGCGGGAGTGTACTCTGGGGCCAACGTCCTGACTTTC.

CDR3 DNA sequence: TGTGCCAGCAGCCAAGTAGGGGACAGGATTTCAGGCTACACCTTC. Protein: CASSQVGDRISGYTF. The chain carries TRBV3-1 (or the pseudogene TRBV3-2) and TRBJ1-2; 8 nucleotides agree with TRBD1. CDR3 size: 15 residues. In germline, CDR1 is LGHDT, CDR2 YNNKEL (reference sequence). Trimming removed 1 base from V and 8 bases from J; junction bases left unmatched: 9.

This chain joins TRBV5-1 and TRBJ2-1, with TRBD2 matching over 11 bases. The CDR3 runs 15 residues. CDR1 and CDR2 from the germline V gene are SGHRS and YFSETQ. J lost 4 bases, V lost 4 bases, and 4 bases had no gene match. The CDR3 DNA reads TGCGCCAGCAGCCAAAGACTAGCGGGATACAATGAGCAGTTCTTC. This gives the protein CASSQRLAGYNEQFF.

A remark on this clone: The same CDR3 can be traced to other DNA sequences in this sample. The chain uses TRBV5-6 and TRBJ1-6; the D gene is possibly TRBD1 (6 bases). The V and J ends lost 4 bases and 6 bases respectively, with 11 bases between them. The CDR3 sequence is 14 residues long. Germline CDR1 SGHDT, CDR2 YYEEEE. Here the CDR3 reads CASSLRGSNSPLHF. The CDR3 DNA is TGTGCCAGCAGCCTCAGGGGAAGTAATTCACCCCTCCACTTT. Filled out from reference TRBV5-6 and TRBJ1-6, the complete variable domain reads DAGVTQSPTHLIKTRGQQVTLRCSPKSGHDTVSWYQQALGQGPQFIFQYYEEEERQRGNFPDRFSGHQFPNYSSELNVNALLLGDSALYLCASSLRGSNSPLHFGNGTRLTVT.

The chain is built from TRBV11-2 and TRBJ2-7; weak D call: TRBD2 (5 bases). V was trimmed by 4 bases and J by 2 bases, leaving 15 bases between them. The CDR3 length is 15 residues. Germline assignment: CDR1 SGHAT and CDR2 FQNNGV. The CDR3 coding sequence is TGTGCCAGCAGCTGGAGGTCCCTAGGTACCTACGAGCAGTACTTC. Residues: CASSWRSLGTYEQYF. Variable domain in full (rest from reference TRBV11-2 and TRBJ2-7): EAGVAQSPRYKIIEKRQSVAFWCNPISGHATLYWYQQILGQGPKLLIQFQNNGVVDDSQLPKDRFSAERLKGVDSTLKIQPAKLEDSAVYLCASSWRSLGTYEQYFGPGTRLTVT.

The rearrangement links TRBV7-9 to TRBJ2-5; D might be TRBD2 (6 bases). The V end lost 2 bases, the J end lost 5 bases, and 15 bases lay between the germline ends. This CDR3 has 15 amino acids. In germline, CDR1 is SEHNR, CDR2 FQNEAQ (reference sequence). CDR3 nucleotides: TGTGCCAGCAGCTTATATCGGGACTCTCACGAGACCCAGTACTTC. It translates to CASSLYRDSHETQYF.

V gene TRBV6-5 combines with J gene TRBJ1-3; D may be TRBD1 (6 bases). The germline V and J ends were trimmed by 5 bases and 2 bases, with 10 bases remaining between them. CDR3 size: 14 residues. Germline V CDR1 and CDR2: MNHEY, SVGAGI. DNA of the CDR3: TGTGCCAGCAGTCCAACAGGGACTGGAAACACCATATATTTT. This gives the protein CASSPTGTGNTIYF.

The chain is built from TRBV30 and TRBJ1-1, with D unresolved. The V and J ends lost 4 bases and 5 bases respectively, with 17 bases between them. This CDR3 comprises 14 residues. The germline gives CDR1 GTSNPN, CDR2 SVGIG (reference sequence). The CDR3 DNA is TGTGCCTGGATTACTGATTCTAGACGGACTGAAGCTTTCTTT. It is translated as CAWITDSRRTEAFF.

This chain joins TRBV15 and TRBJ2-7; tentatively, D is TRBD2 (5 bases). Trimming removed 0 bases at V and 3 bases at J, with 27 bases between. Per the germline V gene, CDR1 is LNHNV and CDR2 is YYDKDF (reference sequence). The CDR3 runs to 20 residues. CDR3 protein: CATSRDHPLRTRRTYYEQYF. CDR3 coding DNA: TGTGCCACCAGCAGAGATCACCCCCTACGGACTCGCAGAACCTACTACGAGCAGTACTTC.

The chain carries TRBV2 and TRBJ2-7, with a weak D call TRBD1 (6 bases). This CDR3 has 14 amino acids. Germline V lookup: CDR1 SNHLY, CDR2 FYNNEI. V lost 6 bases and J lost 5, with 17 bases in between. CDR3 region: CASRLTGSPDEQYF. In DNA form, the CDR3 reads TGTGCCAGCAGACTCACAGGGTCCCCCGACGAGCAGTACTTC.

This clone has only one observation. This chain connects TRBV19 to TRBJ2-1; tentatively, D is TRBD1 (6 bases). The CDR3 contains 13 residues. V lost 0 bases, J lost 9 bases, and 9 bases lay in between. CDR1 LNHDA and CDR2 SQIVND come from the germline V gene (reference sequence). As DNA, the CDR3 is TGTGCCAGTAGTATAGATCGAGGGGGTGAGCAGTTCTTC. Protein product: CASSIDRGGEQFF.

The V gene is TRBV5-1, the J gene TRBJ2-1; 8 bases line up with TRBD2. The CDR3 is 14 residues long. Germline V gene lookup returns CDR1 SGHRS and CDR2 YFSETQ. V lost 2 bases to trimming and J lost 5 bases; unmatched junction nucleotides: 3. The CDR3 nucleotides read TGCGCCAGCAGCTTCCAGCGGGAGCACAATGAGCAGTTCTTC. This encodes CASSFQREHNEQFF. The complete variable domain, with remaining parts taken from reference TRBV5-1 and TRBJ2-1, reads KAGVTQTPRYLIKTRGQQVTLSCSPISGHRSVSWYQQTPGQGLQFLFEYFSETQRNKGNFPGRFSGRQFSNSRSEMNVSTLELGDSALYLCASSFQREHNEQFFGPGTRLTVL.

This chain uses TRBV5-1 with TRBJ2-3, with TRBD2 as a possible D gene (6 bases). The V gene's germline CDR1 is SGHRS and CDR2 YFSETQ. Deletions cut 0 bases from V and 1 base from J, with 12 bases between. The length of the CDR3 is 16 residues. The CDR3 protein is CASSLANGGGTDTQYF. The CDR3 DNA follows: TGCGCCAGCAGCTTGGCTAACGGGGGAGGCACAGATACGCAGTATTTT.

The V call is TRBV19, the J call TRBJ1-1; D is perhaps TRBD1 (6 bases). Per the germline V gene, CDR1 is LNHDA and CDR2 is SQIVND (reference sequence). V lost 9 bases, J lost 1 base, and 12 bases lay in between. The CDR3 spans 13 residues. CDR3 sequence (DNA): TGTGCCAGCGACACAGGGAGGAACACTGAAGCTTTCTTT. This gives the protein CASDTGRNTEAFF.

This clone has more than one count but fewer than ten. The J gene is TRBJ1-2, the V gene TRBV4-1; D not resolved. This CDR3 is built from 14 residues. The germline V gene encodes CDR1 MGHRA and CDR2 YSYEKL. The germline V and J ends were trimmed by 6 bases and 1 base, with 12 bases remaining between them. The CDR3 sequence: CASSAGGSNYGYTF. The CDR3 DNA follows: TGCGCCAGCAGTGCCGGAGGCAGTAACTATGGCTACACCTTC.

The V call is TRBV7-9, the J call TRBJ2-7, with D unresolved. The CDR3 loop spans 14 amino acids. The germline V and J ends were trimmed by 2 bases and 2 bases, with 10 bases remaining between them. CDR1 SEHNR and CDR2 FQNEAQ come from the germline V gene (reference sequence). CDR3 loop: CASSLLAETYEQYF. In DNA form, the CDR3 reads TGTGCCAGCAGCTTACTCGCGGAGACCTACGAGCAGTACTTC.

This clone was counted between two and nine times. The chain carries TRBV16 and TRBJ2-1; D is undetermined. CDR3 size: 11 residues. V was cut by 2 bases and J by 10 bases, with 6 bases left in between. Per the germline V gene, CDR1 is KGHSY and CDR2 is FQNENV. Here the CDR3 DNA reads TGTGCCAGCAGCCAAGAGGCAGAGCAGTTCTTC. Protein product: CASSQEAEQFF.